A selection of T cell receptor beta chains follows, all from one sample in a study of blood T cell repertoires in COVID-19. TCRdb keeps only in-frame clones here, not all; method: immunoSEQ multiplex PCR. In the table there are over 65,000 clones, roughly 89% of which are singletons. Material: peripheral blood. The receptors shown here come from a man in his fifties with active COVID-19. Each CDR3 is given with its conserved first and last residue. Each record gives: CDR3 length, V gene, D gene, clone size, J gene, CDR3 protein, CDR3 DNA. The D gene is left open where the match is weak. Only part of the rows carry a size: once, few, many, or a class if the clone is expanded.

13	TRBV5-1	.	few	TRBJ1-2	CASSPGPGNDYTF	TGCGCCAGCAGCCCCGGGCCAGGGAATGACTACACCTTC
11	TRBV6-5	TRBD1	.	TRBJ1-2	CASRRQGGYTF	TGTGCCAGCCGAAGACAGGGTGGCTACACCTTC
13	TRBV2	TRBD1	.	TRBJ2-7	CASSPGTALEQYF	TGTGCCAGCAGTCCGGGGACAGCGCTCGAGCAGTACTTC
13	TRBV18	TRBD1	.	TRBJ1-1	CASSPGQGAEAFF	TGTGCCAGCTCACCGGGACAGGGGGCTGAAGCTTTCTTT
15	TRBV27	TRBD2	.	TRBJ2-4	CASSSGLVPDNIQYF	TGTGCCAGCAGTTCTGGACTAGTTCCCGACAACATTCAGTACTTC
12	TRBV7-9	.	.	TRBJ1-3	CASSFRGNTIYF	TGTGCCAGCAGCTTCAGGGGAAACACCATATATTTT
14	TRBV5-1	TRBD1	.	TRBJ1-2	CASSLGQGSYGYTF	TGCGCCAGCAGCTTGGGACAGGGATCCTATGGCTACACCTTC
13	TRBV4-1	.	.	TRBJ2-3	CASSQEIQDTQYF	TGCGCCAGCAGCCAAGAAATACAGGACACGCAGTATTTT
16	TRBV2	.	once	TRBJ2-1	CASSEVALNSYNEQFF	TGTGCCAGCAGTGAAGTGGCACTAAACTCCTACAATGAGCAGTTCTTC
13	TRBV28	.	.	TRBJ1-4	CASLETTNEKLFF	TGTGCCAGCTTGGAGACAACTAATGAAAAACTGTTTTTT
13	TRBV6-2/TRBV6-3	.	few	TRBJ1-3	CASGLLSGNTIYF	TGTGCCAGCGGCCTACTCTCTGGAAACACCATATATTTT
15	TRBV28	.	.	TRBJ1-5	CASSLPGTNNQPQHF	TGTGCCAGCAGTTTACCCGGGACAAACAATCAGCCCCAGCATTTT
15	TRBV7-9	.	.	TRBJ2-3	CASTREPSSTDTQYF	TGTGCCAGTACTCGAGAACCCTCTAGCACAGATACGCAGTATTTT
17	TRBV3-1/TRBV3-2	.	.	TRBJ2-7	CASSSLPSEQRSYEQYF	TGTGCCAGCAGCTCTCTTCCTAGCGAGCAACGTTCCTACGAGCAGTACTTC
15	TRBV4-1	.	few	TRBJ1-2	CASSHLQTGWYGYTF	TGCGCCAGCAGCCACCTTCAAACAGGATGGTATGGCTACACCTTC
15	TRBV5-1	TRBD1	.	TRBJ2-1	CASSLANYRGDEQFF	TGCGCCAGCAGCCTCGCAAACTACAGGGGCGATGAGCAGTTCTTC
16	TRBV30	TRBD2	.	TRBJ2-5	CAWSGVAGGLLETQYF	TGTGCCTGGAGTGGAGTAGCGGGGGGCCTGTTAGAGACCCAGTACTTC
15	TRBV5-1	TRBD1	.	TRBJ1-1	CASSLADRGTTEAFF	TGCGCCAGCAGCTTGGCGGACAGGGGGACGACTGAAGCTTTCTTT